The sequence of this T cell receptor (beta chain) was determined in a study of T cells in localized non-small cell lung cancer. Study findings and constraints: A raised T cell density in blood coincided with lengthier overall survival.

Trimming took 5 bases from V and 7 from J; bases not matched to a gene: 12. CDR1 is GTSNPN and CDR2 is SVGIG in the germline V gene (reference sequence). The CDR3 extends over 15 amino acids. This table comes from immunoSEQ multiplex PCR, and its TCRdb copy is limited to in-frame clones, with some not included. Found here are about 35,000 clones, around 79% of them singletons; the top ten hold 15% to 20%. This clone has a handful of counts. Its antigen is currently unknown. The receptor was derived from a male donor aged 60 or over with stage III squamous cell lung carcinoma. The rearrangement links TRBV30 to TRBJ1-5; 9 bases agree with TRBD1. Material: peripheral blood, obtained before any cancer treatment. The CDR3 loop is CAWAKPGQGLQPQHF. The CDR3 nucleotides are TGTGCCTGGGCGAAACCGGGACAGGGTTTGCAGCCCCAGCATTTT. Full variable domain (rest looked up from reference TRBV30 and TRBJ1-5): SQTIHQWPATLVQPVGSPLSLECTVEGTSNPNLYWYRQAAGRGLQLLFYSVGIGQISSEVPQNLSASRPQDRQFILSSKKLLLSDSGFYLCAWAKPGQGLQPQHFGDGTRLSIL.